These T cell receptor beta chains were read from a single sample in a study of shared clonotypes between healthy human individuals. Only in-frame clones appear in the TCRdb table, and some are missing; sequencing was by immunoSEQ multiplex PCR. Among roughly 2,000,000 clones listed, 93% were seen once. The sequencing sample was made of naive CD8+ T cells from PBMCs. The receptors shown here come from a young man in good health. Some clones in this sample may be carry-over from other donors' samples. CDR3s include the opening cysteine and the closing phenylalanine or tryptophan. Each record gives: clone size, D gene, J gene, V gene, CDR3 DNA, CDR3 protein. D genes are given only for firm matches. Clone size is given for some rows only: seen once, a few or many times, or a class if the clone is expanded.

abundance: -; d_gene: TRBD1; j_gene: TRBJ2-7; v_gene: TRBV29-1; CDR3nt: TGCAGCGTTGAAAAGACAGGGGGCCGGTACGAGCAGTACTTC; CDR3aa: CSVEKTGGRYEQYF
abundance: -; d_gene: -; j_gene: TRBJ1-5; v_gene: TRBV7-9; CDR3nt: TGTGCCAGCAGCTCGGCCGCAGGGTATTATCAGCCCCAGCATTTT; CDR3aa: CASSSAAGYYQPQHF
abundance: -; d_gene: TRBD2; j_gene: TRBJ2-3; v_gene: TRBV6-1; CDR3nt: TGTGCCAGCAGTGGAAATCGACTAGCCCAAAGAGATACGCAGTATTTT; CDR3aa: CASSGNRLAQRDTQYF
abundance: -; d_gene: TRBD2; j_gene: TRBJ2-5; v_gene: TRBV4-2; CDR3nt: TGTGCCAGCAGCCGAAGACTAGCGGGAGGGCCGGGTTGGGAGACCCAGTACTTC; CDR3aa: CASSRRLAGGPGWETQYF
abundance: -; d_gene: -; j_gene: TRBJ2-1; v_gene: TRBV6-5; CDR3nt: TGTGCCAGCAGTTACTCGACGTGGGCAGGCAACAATGAGCAGTTCTTC; CDR3aa: CASSYSTWAGNNEQFF
abundance: -; d_gene: -; j_gene: TRBJ2-7; v_gene: TRBV10-2; CDR3nt: TGCGCCAGCAGTGAGACCCGACAGTCCCACCCCGAGCAGTACTTC; CDR3aa: CASSETRQSHPEQYF
abundance: -; d_gene: -; j_gene: TRBJ1-1; v_gene: TRBV6-1; CDR3nt: TGTGCCAGCAGTGACAGCAACACTGAAGCTTTCTTT; CDR3aa: CASSDSNTEAFF
abundance: -; d_gene: -; j_gene: TRBJ2-3; v_gene: TRBV19; CDR3nt: TGTGCCAGTAGTATAGTGTTCGGTTTAGCAGATACGCAGTATTTT; CDR3aa: CASSIVFGLADTQYF
abundance: -; d_gene: -; j_gene: TRBJ2-1; v_gene: TRBV5-6; CDR3nt: TGTGCCAGCAGCTTGGGCTCCGGGATAGTTAATGAGCAGTTCTTC; CDR3aa: CASSLGSGIVNEQFF
abundance: -; d_gene: TRBD2; j_gene: TRBJ2-7; v_gene: TRBV7-9; CDR3nt: TGTGCCAGCAGCTTAGCTGCGGGGGGGGAGTACTTC; CDR3aa: CASSLAAGGEYF
abundance: -; d_gene: -; j_gene: TRBJ2-2; v_gene: TRBV7-9; CDR3nt: TGTGCCAGCAGCTTAGATGGCCGGATGGGTACCGGGGAGCTGTTTTTT; CDR3aa: CASSLDGRMGTGELFF
abundance: -; d_gene: TRBD1; j_gene: TRBJ1-3; v_gene: TRBV5-6; CDR3nt: TGTGCCAGCAGCTTGTCTCAGAGGGGGCTTACTGGAAACACCATATATTTT; CDR3aa: CASSLSQRGLTGNTIYF
abundance: -; d_gene: TRBD1; j_gene: TRBJ1-5; v_gene: TRBV28; CDR3nt: TGTGCCAGCAGCTGGGCCGGGACAGCTAATCAGCCCCAGCATTTT; CDR3aa: CASSWAGTANQPQHF
abundance: -; d_gene: -; j_gene: TRBJ1-4; v_gene: TRBV5-1; CDR3nt: TGCGCCAGCAGACTTCTCATTGGGGAAAAACTGTTTTTT; CDR3aa: CASRLLIGEKLFF
abundance: -; d_gene: -; j_gene: TRBJ2-2; v_gene: TRBV5-1; CDR3nt: TGCGCCAGCCGCCCAGGCACCGGGGAGCTGTTTTTT; CDR3aa: CASRPGTGELFF
abundance: -; d_gene: -; j_gene: TRBJ2-1; v_gene: TRBV4-1; CDR3nt: TGCGCCAGCAGCCAAGATGAGGAGTACAATGAGCAGTTCTTC; CDR3aa: CASSQDEEYNEQFF
abundance: -; d_gene: -; j_gene: TRBJ2-1; v_gene: TRBV19; CDR3nt: TGTGCCAGTAGTATTAGTTTGAACAATGAGCAGTTCTTC; CDR3aa: CASSISLNNEQFF
abundance: once; d_gene: TRBD2; j_gene: TRBJ2-1; v_gene: TRBV2; CDR3nt: TGTGCCAGCACTTTCGGACTAGCGGTCTACAATGAGCAGTTCTTC; CDR3aa: CASTFGLAVYNEQFF
abundance: -; d_gene: TRBD1; j_gene: TRBJ2-3; v_gene: TRBV5-5; CDR3nt: TGTGCCAGCAACAAAAGGACAGGGGAAGCAGATACGCAGTATTTT; CDR3aa: CASNKRTGEADTQYF
abundance: few; d_gene: -; j_gene: TRBJ2-3; v_gene: TRBV27; CDR3nt: TGTGCCAGCAGTTTATTGGGCACAGATACGCAGTATTTT; CDR3aa: CASSLLGTDTQYF
abundance: once; d_gene: TRBD2; j_gene: TRBJ2-7; v_gene: TRBV4-2; CDR3nt: TGTGCCAGCAGCCAAGAAGGGGGACTAGCGGGCTCCTACGAGCAGTACTTC; CDR3aa: CASSQEGGLAGSYEQYF
abundance: -; d_gene: TRBD1; j_gene: TRBJ1-1; v_gene: TRBV27; CDR3nt: TGTGCCAGCAGTCTCACGGGACAGGGGTGGACTGAAGCTTTCTTT; CDR3aa: CASSLTGQGWTEAFF
abundance: -; d_gene: TRBD2; j_gene: TRBJ2-1; v_gene: TRBV5-6; CDR3nt: TGTGCCAGCACCTCCGGCGGGGGGGCGACTTACAATGAGCAGTTCTTC; CDR3aa: CASTSGGGATYNEQFF
abundance: -; d_gene: -; j_gene: TRBJ2-5; v_gene: TRBV25-1; CDR3nt: TGTGCCAGCATGCAAGAGACCCAGTACTTC; CDR3aa: CASMQETQYF
abundance: once; d_gene: -; j_gene: TRBJ2-1; v_gene: TRBV19; CDR3nt: TGTGCCAGCGTGGTCGGCGGATCTGATAACAATGAGCAGTTCTTC; CDR3aa: CASVVGGSDNNEQFF
abundance: -; d_gene: -; j_gene: TRBJ2-1; v_gene: TRBV18; CDR3nt: TGTGCCAGCTCACCTGGCAGGGGACATGAGCAGTTCTTC; CDR3aa: CASSPGRGHEQFF
abundance: -; d_gene: -; j_gene: TRBJ2-1; v_gene: TRBV9; CDR3nt: TGTGCCAGCAGCGTTAAAGGGGCTAGCAGAAACAATGAGCAGTTCTTC; CDR3aa: CASSVKGASRNNEQFF
abundance: -; d_gene: -; j_gene: TRBJ2-1; v_gene: TRBV27; CDR3nt: TGTGCCAGCAGCCGACTCACGCCGAGCTCCTACAATGAGCAGTTCTTC; CDR3aa: CASSRLTPSSYNEQFF
abundance: -; d_gene: TRBD2; j_gene: TRBJ2-4; v_gene: TRBV5-1; CDR3nt: TGCGCCAGCAGCTTGTGGCTAGCGGGAGAAGGGGACATTCAGTACTTC; CDR3aa: CASSLWLAGEGDIQYF
abundance: -; d_gene: -; j_gene: TRBJ1-2; v_gene: TRBV10-3; CDR3nt: TGTGCCATCAGTGAGTACACCTCGTTCGCCTTGAACTATGGCTACACCTTC; CDR3aa: CAISEYTSFALNYGYTF
abundance: -; d_gene: -; j_gene: TRBJ2-7; v_gene: TRBV2; CDR3nt: TGTGCCAGCAGTGGCACCACACTCGAAACCGGATACGAGCAGTACTTC; CDR3aa: CASSGTTLETGYEQYF
abundance: -; d_gene: TRBD2; j_gene: TRBJ2-7; v_gene: TRBV5-1; CDR3nt: TGCGCCAGCGCAGTTAATCCTAGCGGGACCTACGAGCAGTACTTC; CDR3aa: CASAVNPSGTYEQYF
abundance: -; d_gene: TRBD1; j_gene: TRBJ2-1; v_gene: TRBV5-1; CDR3nt: TGCGCCAGCAGCCAGGGACAGGGGGGGTGGAATGCACCCTACAATGAGCAGTTCTTC; CDR3aa: CASSQGQGGWNAPYNEQFF
abundance: -; d_gene: -; j_gene: TRBJ2-3; v_gene: TRBV11-1; CDR3nt: TGTGCCAGCAGCTTAGGTCTCGGGGTTTTCACAGATACGCAGTATTTT; CDR3aa: CASSLGLGVFTDTQYF
abundance: -; d_gene: -; j_gene: TRBJ2-5; v_gene: TRBV19; CDR3nt: TGTGCCAGTAGTTTCAACGGGGGTCGAGAGACCCAGTACTTC; CDR3aa: CASSFNGGRETQYF
abundance: -; d_gene: -; j_gene: TRBJ1-1; v_gene: TRBV14; CDR3nt: TGTGCCAGCAACGCACGGGGCCTCCCAGTCGCTGAAGCTTTCTTT; CDR3aa: CASNARGLPVAEAFF
abundance: -; d_gene: -; j_gene: TRBJ2-7; v_gene: TRBV27; CDR3nt: TGTGCCAGCATCGGGGCCCTGGGGGTCGAGCAGTACTTC; CDR3aa: CASIGALGVEQYF
abundance: -; d_gene: TRBD1; j_gene: TRBJ1-1; v_gene: TRBV19; CDR3nt: TGTGCCAGTAGAAACAGGGGTGGTTGGGCTGAAGCTTTCTTT; CDR3aa: CASRNRGGWAEAFF
abundance: -; d_gene: TRBD2; j_gene: TRBJ2-1; v_gene: TRBV15; CDR3nt: TGTGCCACCAGCTTGCCGACTAGCGGGAGGGCCGGTGAGCAGTTCTTC; CDR3aa: CATSLPTSGRAGEQFF
abundance: -; d_gene: -; j_gene: TRBJ2-2; v_gene: TRBV27; CDR3nt: TGTGCCACGAGAGGGGAGCGGAACACCGGGGAGCTGTTTTTT; CDR3aa: CATRGERNTGELFF
abundance: -; d_gene: -; j_gene: TRBJ2-7; v_gene: TRBV7-9; CDR3nt: TGTGCCAGCAGCTTAGTCGCCGACGGCTACGAGCAGTACTTC; CDR3aa: CASSLVADGYEQYF
abundance: -; d_gene: -; j_gene: TRBJ2-7; v_gene: TRBV6-1; CDR3nt: TGTGCCAGCAGGTCCTACGAGCAGTACTTC; CDR3aa: CASRSYEQYF
abundance: -; d_gene: TRBD2; j_gene: TRBJ2-3; v_gene: TRBV2; CDR3nt: TGTGCCAGCAGTGATCTAGCGGGTACAGATACGCAGTATTTT; CDR3aa: CASSDLAGTDTQYF
abundance: -; d_gene: -; j_gene: TRBJ1-1; v_gene: TRBV19; CDR3nt: TGTGCCAGTAGTATAGGTGCGGGTCCTGAAGCTTTCTTT; CDR3aa: CASSIGAGPEAFF
abundance: once; d_gene: -; j_gene: TRBJ1-3; v_gene: TRBV30; CDR3nt: TGTGCCTGGAGCCCCCCAAAAGTGCTCTCTGGAAACACCATATATTTT; CDR3aa: CAWSPPKVLSGNTIYF
abundance: -; d_gene: -; j_gene: TRBJ2-7; v_gene: TRBV6-4; CDR3nt: TGTGCCAGCAGTGACTCAGGGGTCATAGTCTACGAGCAGTACTTC; CDR3aa: CASSDSGVIVYEQYF
abundance: -; d_gene: -; j_gene: TRBJ2-1; v_gene: TRBV7-2; CDR3nt: TGTGCCAGCGTAGGAGGCAATGAGCAGTTCTTC; CDR3aa: CASVGGNEQFF